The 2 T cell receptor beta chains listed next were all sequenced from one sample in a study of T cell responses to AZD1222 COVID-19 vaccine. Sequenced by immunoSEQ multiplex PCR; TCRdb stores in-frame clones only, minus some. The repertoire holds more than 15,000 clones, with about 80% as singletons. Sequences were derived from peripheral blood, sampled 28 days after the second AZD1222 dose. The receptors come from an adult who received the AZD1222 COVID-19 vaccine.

For the CDR3, the DNA is TGTGCCAGTAGTATCACGGACAACAGGTCACCCCTCCACTTT. Its translation: CASSITDNRSPLHF. This chain links TRBV19 with TRBJ1-6, with D possibly being TRBD1 (5 bases). The germline CDR1 and CDR2 sequences are LNHDA and SQIVND (reference sequence). CDR3 size: 14 residues. V lost 3 bases and J lost 10, with 13 bases in between.

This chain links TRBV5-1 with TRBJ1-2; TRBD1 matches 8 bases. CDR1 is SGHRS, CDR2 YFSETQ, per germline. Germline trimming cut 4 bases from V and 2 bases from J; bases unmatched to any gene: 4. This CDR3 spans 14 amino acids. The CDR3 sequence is CASSQGAPNYGYTF. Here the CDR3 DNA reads TGCGCCAGCAGCCAGGGGGCGCCGAACTATGGCTACACCTTC.